This is a list of T cell receptor beta chains from one sample in a study of blood T cell repertoires in COVID-19. Profiling relied on immunoSEQ multiplex PCR, and the TCRdb table lists in-frame clones only, not all of them. The table includes hundreds of thousands of clones, 87% detected once. Material: peripheral blood. The receptors here all came from a young woman who had recovered from COVID-19. CDR3s include the opening cysteine and the closing phenylalanine or tryptophan. D genes are given only for firm matches. Clone size is given for some rows only: seen once, a few or many times, or a class if the clone is expanded.

CASTAGGLAEAFF	TGTGCCAGCACAGCCGGAGGATTGGCTGAAGCTTTCTTT	TRBV7-9	TRBJ1-1	-	13	few
CASSGQAGETQYF	TGTGCCAGCAGTGGGCAGGCGGGAGAGACCCAGTACTTC	TRBV2	TRBJ2-5	-	13	-
CASSYAGANYNEQFF	TGTGCCAGCAGTTACGCCGGAGCGAACTACAATGAGCAGTTCTTC	TRBV6-5	TRBJ2-1	-	15	-
CASSQAEKLFF	TGCGCCAGCAGCCAAGCAGAAAAACTGTTTTTT	TRBV4-1	TRBJ1-4	-	11	-
CASSVGVRQPQHF	TGTGCCAGCAGCGTAGGAGTTCGTCAGCCCCAGCATTTT	TRBV9	TRBJ1-5	-	13	-
CASSLGTGRMEPQHF	TGCGCCAGCAGCCTGGGGACAGGGCGTATGGAGCCCCAGCATTTT	TRBV5-1	TRBJ1-5	TRBD1	15	-
CASSQYLVNTEAFF	TGTGCCAGCAGCCAATATCTTGTGAACACTGAAGCTTTCTTT	TRBV4-2	TRBJ1-1	-	14	-
CASRGTGYVGGYTF	TGTGCCAGCAGAGGGACAGGGTACGTTGGTGGCTACACCTTC	TRBV28	TRBJ1-2	TRBD1	14	-
CASSPRTVYNEQFF	TGTGCCAGCAGCCCGCGGACAGTATACAATGAGCAGTTCTTC	TRBV11-2	TRBJ2-1	-	14	-
CASSKDRGRMNTEAFF	TGTGCCAGCAGCAAGGACAGGGGGCGGATGAACACTGAAGCTTTCTTT	TRBV5-4	TRBJ1-1	TRBD1	16	-
CASSPTLITDTQYF	TGCGCCAGCAGCCCAACGCTAATCACAGATACGCAGTATTTT	TRBV5-1	TRBJ2-3	-	14	-
CAISDSGSGLETQYF	TGTGCCATCAGTGATAGCGGGAGTGGTCTGGAGACCCAGTACTTC	TRBV10-3	TRBJ2-5	TRBD2	15	-
CASSYVRQGAGKLFF	TGTGCCAGCAGTTATGTGAGACAGGGGGCCGGAAAACTGTTTTTT	TRBV6-5	TRBJ1-4	TRBD1	15	-
CASSLSSSTGELFF	TGCGCCAGCAGCTTGTCTTCGTCCACCGGGGAGCTGTTTTTT	TRBV5-1	TRBJ2-2	-	14	-
CASSPRGEETQYF	TGTGCCAGCAGCCCCCGGGGGGAAGAGACCCAGTACTTC	TRBV11-3	TRBJ2-5	TRBD2	13	once
CASSPPGKDYEQYF	TGTGCCAGCAGCCCCCCGGGGAAGGACTACGAGCAGTACTTC	TRBV3-1/TRBV3-2	TRBJ2-7	-	14	-
CASSETGSEQYF	TGCGCCAGCAGTGAGACAGGGAGCGAGCAGTACTTC	TRBV10-1	TRBJ2-7	-	12	-
CASSLMSTANYEQYF	TGTGCCAGCAGTCTCATGTCCACAGCTAACTACGAGCAGTACTTC	TRBV5-5	TRBJ2-7	-	15	-
CASRHRERNSPLHF	TGTGCCAGCAGGCACAGGGAGAGAAATTCACCCCTCCACTTT	TRBV7-2	TRBJ1-6	-	14	-
CASSQSPGGGSYEQYF	TGTGCCAGCAGCCAGTCCCCTGGGGGCGGGAGCTACGAGCAGTACTTC	TRBV3-1/TRBV3-2	TRBJ2-7	-	16	-
CASSPVGGTNEKLFF	TGTGCCAGCAGCCCAGTGGGGGGAACTAATGAAAAACTGTTTTTT	TRBV27	TRBJ1-4	-	15	-
CASSGTGGPTDTQYF	TGTGCCAGCAGCGGGACAGGGGGACCCACAGATACGCAGTATTTT	TRBV7-6	TRBJ2-3	TRBD1	15	-
CASSIRGAGHSYEQYF	TGTGCCAGTAGTATCCGTGGGGCAGGGCACTCCTACGAGCAGTACTTC	TRBV19	TRBJ2-7	-	16	-
CASSWTGDFTEAFF	TGTGCCAGCAGTTGGACAGGGGACTTCACTGAAGCTTTCTTT	TRBV6-5	TRBJ1-1	TRBD1	14	-
CASSLAAGADEQYF	TGTGCCAGCAGCTTAGCGGCGGGAGCCGACGAGCAGTACTTC	TRBV7-2	TRBJ2-7	TRBD2	14	-
CAYRDQPQHF	TGTGCCTACCGCGATCAGCCCCAGCATTTT	TRBV21-1	TRBJ1-5	-	10	once